This T cell receptor (beta chain) was captured by sequencing in a study of human T cells and chemical hapten exposure. TCRdb redid the calling of the RACE reads with MiXCR, one entry per CDR3 protein. The repertoire has 65,000 or so distinct CDR3 sequences, about 6% of them found once; the top ten carry 3% to 4%. Described time point: healthy volunteer bleed at 6 weeks. Blood, whole and unfractionated, served as the source for total RNA extraction. CDR1 and CDR2 (germline): DFQATT, SNEGSKA (reference sequence). V shed 3 bases, J shed 2 bases, and the junction held 16 bases outside the gene matches. CDR3 length: 18 amino acids.

Sequencing was done on a sample of whole blood. This sequence was found in a female donor in good health. Some clones in this sample may be carry-over from other donors' samples. The chain joins TRBV20-1 to TRBJ2-7; TRBD2 aligns across 10 bases. The chain's CDR3 is CSASAIQREGPFAYEQYF. The DNA of the CDR3 is TGCAGTGCTAGTGCGATCCAGCGGGAGGGCCCCTTCGCCTACGAGCAGTACTTC.